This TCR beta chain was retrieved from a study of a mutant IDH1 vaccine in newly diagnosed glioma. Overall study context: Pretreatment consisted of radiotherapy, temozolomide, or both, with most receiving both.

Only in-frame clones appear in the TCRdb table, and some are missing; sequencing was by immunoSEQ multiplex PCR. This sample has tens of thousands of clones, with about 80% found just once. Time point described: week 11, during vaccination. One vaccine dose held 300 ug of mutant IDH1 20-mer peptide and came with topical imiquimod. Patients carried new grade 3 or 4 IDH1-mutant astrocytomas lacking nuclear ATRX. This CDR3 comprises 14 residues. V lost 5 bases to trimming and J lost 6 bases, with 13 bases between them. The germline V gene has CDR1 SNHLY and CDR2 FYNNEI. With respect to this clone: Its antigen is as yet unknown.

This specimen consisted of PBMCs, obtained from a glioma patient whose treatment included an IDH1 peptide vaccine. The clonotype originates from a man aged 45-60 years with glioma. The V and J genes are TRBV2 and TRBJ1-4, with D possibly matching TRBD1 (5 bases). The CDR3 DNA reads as TGTGCCAGCAGTCCCCAGGGAGGGGATGAAAAACTGTTTTTT. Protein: CASSPQGGDEKLFF.